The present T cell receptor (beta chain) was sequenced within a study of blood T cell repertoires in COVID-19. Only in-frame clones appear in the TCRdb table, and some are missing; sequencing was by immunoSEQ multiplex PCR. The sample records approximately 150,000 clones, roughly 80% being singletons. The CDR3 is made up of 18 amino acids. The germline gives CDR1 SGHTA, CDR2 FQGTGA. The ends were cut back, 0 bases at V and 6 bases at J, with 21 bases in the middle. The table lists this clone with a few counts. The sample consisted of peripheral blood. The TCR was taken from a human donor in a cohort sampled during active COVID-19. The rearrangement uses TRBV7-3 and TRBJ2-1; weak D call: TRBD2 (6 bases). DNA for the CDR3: TGTGCCAGCAGCTTAACGGGGGTGGGGTTCGGGAGCCCCAATGAGCAGTTCTTC. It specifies CASSLTGVGFGSPNEQFF.